These T cell receptor beta chains were read from a single sample in a study of blood T cell repertoires in COVID-19. The method was immunoSEQ multiplex PCR; TCRdb's version includes in-frame clones alone and lacks a portion of them. The table lists approximately 500,000 clones, 88% of them singletons. The sample taken for sequencing was PBMCs or T cells enriched from blood (not recorded which). Source of these receptors: a woman aged 40-49 years who had recovered from COVID-19. Each CDR3 is given with its conserved first and last residue. Each record gives: D gene, clone size, J gene, V gene, CDR3 protein, CDR3 DNA. D genes are given only for firm matches. Clone size is stated in some rows and not others, as once, few, many or a class when expanded.

>TRBD2|.|TRBJ2-1|TRBV6-1
CASSERGRGNEQFF
TGTGCCAGCAGCGAGCGGGGCCGGGGCAATGAGCAGTTCTTC
>TRBD2|.|TRBJ2-7|TRBV7-2
CASSFGGRTSYEQYF
TGTGCCAGCAGCTTCGGCGGGAGGACCTCCTACGAGCAGTACTTC
>.|.|TRBJ2-6|TRBV20-1
CSASHVEGARSGANVLTF
TGCAGTGCTAGTCATGTGGAGGGGGCGCGGTCTGGGGCCAACGTCCTGACTTTC
>TRBD1|.|TRBJ1-5|TRBV28
CASSGGQGGNQPQHF
TGTGCCAGCAGCGGCGGACAGGGCGGCAATCAGCCCCAGCATTTT
>.|.|TRBJ2-3|TRBV6-5
CASTGAGSTDTQYF
TGTGCCAGCACTGGGGCAGGGAGCACAGATACGCAGTATTTT
>.|.|TRBJ1-5|TRBV4-2
CASSQEAQRESNQPQHF
TGTGCCAGCAGCCAAGAGGCTCAACGGGAAAGCAATCAGCCCCAGCATTTT
>TRBD1|.|TRBJ1-4|TRBV19
CASSIGTGRSAKLFF
TGTGCCAGTAGTATAGGGACAGGGAGAAGTGCAAAACTGTTTTTT
>TRBD2|.|TRBJ2-3|TRBV7-6
CASSEELAGADTQYF
TGTGCCAGCAGTGAAGAACTAGCGGGAGCAGATACGCAGTATTTT
>.|.|TRBJ2-5|TRBV5-5
CASSVPGLLETQYF
TGTGCCAGCAGCGTACCGGGTTTGCTAGAGACCCAGTACTTC
>.|.|TRBJ1-1|TRBV5-4
CASSPPRGGTEAFF
TGTGCCAGCAGCCCCCCCCGGGGGGGGACTGAAGCTTTCTTT
>.|once|TRBJ2-3|TRBV30
CAWMGARGTDTQYF
TGTGCCTGGATGGGGGCCAGGGGCACAGATACGCAGTATTTT
>.|few|TRBJ2-7|TRBV19
CASSLIGGEQYF
TGTGCCAGTAGCCTCATAGGGGGCGAGCAGTACTTC
>.|.|TRBJ1-1|TRBV5-6
CASSPDSSRRTEAFF
TGTGCCAGCAGCCCGGACTCCTCCCGGAGGACTGAAGCTTTCTTT
>TRBD1|.|TRBJ1-2|TRBV30
CAWSDRGVGSYGYTF
TGTGCCTGGAGTGACAGGGGAGTGGGGTCGTATGGCTACACCTTC
>TRBD1|.|TRBJ1-5|TRBV6-5
CASRVRQGGNQPQHF
TGTGCCAGCAGGGTTAGACAGGGCGGCAATCAGCCCCAGCATTTT
>TRBD1|once|TRBJ2-7|TRBV6-1
CASSEYRGPYEQYF
TGTGCCAGCAGTGAGTACAGGGGACCCTACGAGCAGTACTTC
>TRBD1|.|TRBJ2-6|TRBV28
CASSLQGAGANVLTF
TGTGCCAGCAGTCTCCAGGGGGCTGGGGCCAACGTCCTGACTTTC
>TRBD2|.|TRBJ2-7|TRBV27
CASTQRESLFEQYF
TGTGCCAGCACTCAGCGGGAGTCTCTGTTCGAGCAGTACTTC
>.|few|TRBJ1-6|TRBV19
CASSIASDSPLHF
TGTGCCAGTAGTATAGCCAGTGATTCACCCCTCCACTTT
>TRBD2|.|TRBJ2-7|TRBV24-1
CATSDNRLAGAVGEQYF
TGTGCCACCAGTGACAATCGACTAGCGGGAGCTGTGGGCGAGCAGTACTTC
>TRBD1|.|TRBJ1-2|TRBV5-6
CASSLPGQGAFGYTF
TGTGCCAGCAGCCTCCCGGGACAGGGGGCTTTCGGCTACACCTTC
>TRBD2|.|TRBJ2-5|TRBV10-1
CASGAGNGETQYF
TGCGCCAGCGGAGCGGGGAATGGAGAGACCCAGTACTTC
>.|.|TRBJ2-7|TRBV11-2
CASSLEFSGLQYF
TGTGCCAGCAGCTTAGAGTTTTCGGGACTTCAGTACTTC
>.|.|TRBJ2-7|TRBV5-4
CASSPGGQSSYEQYF
TGTGCCAGCAGTCCGGGGGGACAAAGTTCTTACGAGCAGTACTTC
>.|.|TRBJ2-1|TRBV20-1
CSASHNEQFF
TGCAGTGCTAGTCATAATGAGCAGTTCTTC
>TRBD1|.|TRBJ2-7|TRBV2
CASSEVPGTGGEQYF
TGTGCCAGCAGTGAAGTGCCCGGGACAGGGGGCGAGCAGTACTTC
>TRBD1|.|TRBJ1-1|TRBV10-2
CASIRTGGDTEAFF
TGCGCCAGCATACGGACAGGGGGGGACACTGAAGCTTTCTTT
>.|.|TRBJ2-7|TRBV21-1
CASSKGGQNYEQYF
TGTGCCAGCAGCAAGGGGGGACAGAACTACGAGCAGTACTTC
>TRBD1|.|TRBJ1-1|TRBV11-2
CASSLTVTGAGSEAFF
TGTGCCAGCAGCTTGACGGTCACAGGGGCAGGTAGTGAAGCTTTCTTT
>.|.|TRBJ2-2|TRBV5-1
CASSLAEGAPGELFF
TGCGCCAGCAGCTTGGCCGAGGGTGCCCCCGGGGAGCTGTTTTTT
>TRBD1|.|TRBJ2-2|TRBV18
CASSPGQGNTGELFF
TGTGCCAGCTCACCGGGACAGGGAAACACCGGGGAGCTGTTTTTT
>TRBD2|.|TRBJ2-1|TRBV18
CASSPPEGLMYNEQFF
TGTGCCAGCTCACCTCCGGAGGGACTAATGTACAATGAGCAGTTCTTC
>TRBD1|.|TRBJ1-5|TRBV7-9
CASSRDRAFGNQPQHF
TGTGCCAGCAGCCGCGACAGGGCGTTTGGCAATCAGCCCCAGCATTTT
>TRBD1|.|TRBJ2-7|TRBV27
CASSFTRDRGNEQYF
TGTGCCAGCAGTTTCACCCGGGACAGGGGTAACGAGCAGTACTTC
>TRBD1|.|TRBJ1-1|TRBV7-2
CASSQDRVREAFF
TGTGCCAGCAGCCAGGACAGGGTGAGGGAAGCTTTCTTT
>.|.|TRBJ2-3|TRBV9
CASSAGGISTDTQYF
TGTGCCAGCAGCGCCGGAGGGATAAGCACAGATACGCAGTATTTT
>TRBD1|few|TRBJ1-2|TRBV27
CASSLSSGTGPYGYTF
TGTGCCAGCAGTTTATCCTCTGGGACAGGGCCCTATGGCTACACCTTC
>TRBD2|.|TRBJ2-1|TRBV25-1
CASWGASGGNEQFF
TGTGCCAGCTGGGGGGCTAGCGGGGGCAATGAGCAGTTCTTC
>.|.|TRBJ1-1|TRBV5-4
CASRASRVISTEAFF
TGTGCCAGCAGAGCGTCCAGGGTGATTAGCACTGAAGCTTTCTTT
>.|.|TRBJ1-6|TRBV4-2
CASSQEGQGNSPLHF
TGTGCCAGCAGCCAAGAGGGGCAGGGTAATTCACCCCTCCACTTT
>.|.|TRBJ1-3|TRBV7-9
CASSLRAPGNTIYF
TGTGCCAGCAGCTTGAGGGCGCCGGGAAACACCATATATTTT
>.|.|TRBJ2-4|TRBV2
CASQGLQAALAKNIQYF
TGTGCCAGCCAAGGCTTACAGGCCGCCCTAGCCAAAAACATTCAGTACTTC
>.|.|TRBJ1-1|TRBV30
CAWIPGTRNTEAFF
TGTGCCTGGATTCCAGGGACTCGGAACACTGAAGCTTTCTTT